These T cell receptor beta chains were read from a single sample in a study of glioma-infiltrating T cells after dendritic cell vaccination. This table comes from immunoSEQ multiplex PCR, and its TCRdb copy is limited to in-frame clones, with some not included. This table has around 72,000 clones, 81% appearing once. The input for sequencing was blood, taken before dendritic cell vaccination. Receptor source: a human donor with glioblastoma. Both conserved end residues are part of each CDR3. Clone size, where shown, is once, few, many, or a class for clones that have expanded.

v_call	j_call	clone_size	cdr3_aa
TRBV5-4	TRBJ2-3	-	CASSPGLAGAGDTQYF
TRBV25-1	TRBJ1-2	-	CASSEGTGGNHYGYTF
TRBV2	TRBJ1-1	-	CASNKPGQGVEAFF
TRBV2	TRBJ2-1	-	CASKQGQNNEQFF
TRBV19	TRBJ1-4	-	CASNDQGATNEKLFF
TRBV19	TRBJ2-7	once	CASSQGGREQYF
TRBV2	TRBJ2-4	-	CASSEANKNIQYF
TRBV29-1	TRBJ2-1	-	CSANIPLLAGGDEQFF
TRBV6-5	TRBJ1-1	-	CASRSGFGFGEAFF
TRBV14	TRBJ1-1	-	CASSLWGGLNTEAFF
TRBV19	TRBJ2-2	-	CASSIGTANTGELFF
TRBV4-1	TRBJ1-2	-	CASSQLDNNYGYTF
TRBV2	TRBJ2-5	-	CASSGQGPRQETQYF
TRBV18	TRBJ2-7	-	CASSRQGQGSNEQYF
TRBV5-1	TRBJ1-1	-	CASSLFPNGLNTEAFF
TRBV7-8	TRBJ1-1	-	CASSSSPWGTHRMNTEAFF
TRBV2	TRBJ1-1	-	CASSDSSNTEAFF
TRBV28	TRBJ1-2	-	CASSLVQTYGYTF
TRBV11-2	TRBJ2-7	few	CASSSTTGFASYEQYF
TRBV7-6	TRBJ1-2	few	CASSGTPDLGGYTF
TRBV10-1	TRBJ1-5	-	CASGTTGGNQPQHF
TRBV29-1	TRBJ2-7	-	CSYAERGVQQYF
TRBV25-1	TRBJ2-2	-	CASSELGAGELFF
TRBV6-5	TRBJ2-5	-	CASRRGTGYETQYF
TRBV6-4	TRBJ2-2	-	CASSAGGSTGELFF
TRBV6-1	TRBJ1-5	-	CASSEIGQGVSNQPQHF
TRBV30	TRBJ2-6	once	CAWSVLSGWANVLTF
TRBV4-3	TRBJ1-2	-	CASSQVLTEHYGYTF
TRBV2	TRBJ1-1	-	CASSEDRPTEAFF
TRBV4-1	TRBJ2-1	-	CASSERTSGGNNEQFF
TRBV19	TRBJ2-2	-	CASRDRGGGELFF